The 19 T cell receptor beta chains listed next were all sequenced from one sample in a study of T cells in Graves' hyperthyroidism and ophthalmopathy. There were TCR beta CDR3 regions amplified from RNA transcripts. The HTBI primer set drove a first-round RT-PCR of the TCR CDR3. A single record per CDR3 protein comes from TCRdb applying MiXCR to the multiplex PCR reads. Here the sample spans a few hundred thousand distinct CDR3 sequences, over 15% being singletons. The sample comprised blood. Source of these receptors: a woman under 30 with Graves' hyperthyroidism.

The DNA of the CDR3 is TGTGCCAGCAGGTCCCGGGACAGGTCACCCCTCCACTTT. Translated, it gives CASRSRDRSPLHF. The V call is TRBV6-1, the J call TRBJ1-6, with 8 nucleotides matching TRBD1. This CDR3 is 13 amino acids long. In germline, CDR1 is MNHNS, CDR2 SASEGT. V shed 6 bases and J 10 bases; nucleotides not matched to a gene: 5.

This clonotype was detected many times. The V and J genes are TRBV12-3 or TRBV12-4 and TRBJ1-3; no reliable D call. The CDR3 is made up of 12 amino acids. Deletions cut 11 bases from V and 2 bases from J, with 10 bases between. In DNA, the CDR3 is TGTGCCGGAGGGTTGGCTGGAAACACCATATATTTT. It translates to CAGGLAGNTIYF.

This clonotype was observed many times. A junction boundary mismatches the germline segment, possibly from a read error. The chain recombines TRBV6-4 with TRBJ2-2; D unclear. CDR3 length: 13 amino acids. Germline V gene sequence: CDR1 MRHNA, CDR2 SNTAGT. CDR3 coding DNA: TGTGCCAGCAGTGAAGACGCCACCGAGGAGCTGTTTTTT. It yields the protein CASSEDATEELFF.

This clonotype was counted many times. The genes are TRBV20-1 and TRBJ1-2, with D perhaps matching TRBD1 (5 bases). The CDR3 has 13 residues. From germline, CDR1 is DFQATT and CDR2 SNEGSKA (reference sequence). V was pared by 4 bases and J by 0 bases, with 9 bases between. The CDR3 here is CSAKGATNYGYTF. For the CDR3, the DNA is TGCAGTGCTAAAGGGGCCACTAACTATGGCTACACCTTC.

A remark on this clonotype: This may be a read error, as it is one base from a much larger clone. The CDR3 does not end in the conserved phenylalanine or tryptophan, so this is likely a read error. The V call is TRBV6-5, the J call TRBJ2-2; the match to TRBD2 covers 11 bases. Per germline, CDR1 MNHEY and CDR2 SVGAGI. V lost 4 bases, J lost 5 bases, and 3 bases stayed unmatched. The CDR3 has 15 amino acids. The CDR3 reads CASSLTSGATGELFL. For the CDR3, the DNA is TGTGCCAGCAGTTTGACTAGCGGGGCAACCGGGGAGCTGTTTTTG.

The table lists this clonotype with many counts. The chain employs TRBV12-3 or TRBV12-4 and TRBJ1-5; 10 bases map to TRBD1. The CDR3 loop spans 14 amino acids. V shed 5 bases, J shed 6 bases, and the junction held 4 bases outside the gene matches. The CDR3 DNA reads as TGTGCCAGCAGTCGACAGGGGGCAAGTCAGCCCCAGCATTTT. Amino acid sequence: CASSRQGASQPQHF.

The sample holds many counts of this clonotype. One end of the junction varies from germline; a read error may be responsible. The V gene is TRBV20-1, the J gene TRBJ1-1; TRBD1 is a possible D gene (5 bases). From germline, CDR1 is DFQATT and CDR2 SNEGSKA (reference sequence). This CDR3 has 13 amino acids. The CDR3 DNA follows: TGTACGGGTGGGGGGGGAGGAAGGGCTGAAGCTTTCTTT. Translating it yields CTGGGGGRAEAFF.

This clonotype was found many times. The chain couples TRBV12-3 or TRBV12-4 to TRBJ2-7; weak D call: TRBD2 (6 bases). The CDR3 consists of 17 residues. Trimming left V 6 bases short and J 4 bases short, with 25 bases between. DNA for the CDR3: TGTGCCAGCAGCCCAGTCGGGGACTTTCCGATCCTATACGAGCAGTACTTC. Protein: CASSPVGDFPILYEQYF.

This clonotype was seen many times. V and J are TRBV12-3 or TRBV12-4 and TRBJ1-1; 11 bases agree with TRBD1. Germline trimming cut 11 bases from V and 7 bases from J; bases unmatched to any gene: 6. The CDR3 spans 12 residues. CDR3 amino acids: CASGQGALEAFF. The CDR3 nucleotides read TGTGCCTCCGGACAGGGGGCTCTTGAAGCTTTCTTT.

This clonotype was picked up many times. The CDR3 DNA reads TGCGCCAGCAGCTCCAACAGGGGTCGGGATGGCTACACCTTC. Protein sequence: CASSSNRGRDGYTF. This sequence joins TRBV5-1 and TRBJ1-2, with 7 bases lining up with TRBD1. This CDR3 region has 14 residues. With 3 bases clipped from V and 6 bases from J, the junction kept 8 bases outside the gene matches. The germline CDR1 and CDR2 sequences are SGHRS and YFSETQ. Full variable domain (remainder filled in from reference TRBV5-1 and TRBJ1-2): KAGVTQTPRYLIKTRGQQVTLSCSPISGHRSVSWYQQTPGQGLQFLFEYFSETQRNKGNFPGRFSGRQFSNSRSEMNVSTLELGDSALYLCASSSNRGRDGYTFGSGTRLTVV.

This clonotype has more than one count but fewer than ten. This chain connects TRBV30 to TRBJ1-1; 9 bases match TRBD1. V lost 3 bases to trimming and J lost 0 bases; unmatched junction nucleotides: 5. CDR3 length: 15 amino acids. The germline gives CDR1 GTSNPN, CDR2 SVGIG (reference sequence). The DNA for the CDR3 is TGTGCCTGGAGGGGACAGGGTTATTTGAACACTGAAGCTTTCTTT. Translated: CAWRGQGYLNTEAFF.

In this sample, this clonotype turned up a few times. V is TRBV7-8 and J is TRBJ2-5; 8 bases map to TRBD2. The CDR3 is 15 residues long. CDR1 is SGHVS, CDR2 FQNEAQ, per germline. V dropped 3 bases and J dropped 3; count of bases not matched to a gene: 6. The CDR3: CASSFGGGMEETQYF. The CDR3 nucleotides are TGTGCCAGCAGCTTCGGGGGGGGGATGGAAGAGACCCAGTACTTC.

V is TRBV20-1 and J is TRBJ2-5; the D is unclear. CDR3 length: 11 amino acids. Trimming took 6 bases from V and 4 from J, leaving 9 bases between them. Germline loops: CDR1 DFQATT, CDR2 SNEGSKA (reference sequence). This chain's CDR3 is CSAWWGETQYF. In nucleotides, the CDR3 is TGCAGTGCGTGGTGGGGAGAGACCCAGTACTTC.

The V call is TRBV7-8, the J call TRBJ2-4; D unclear. V shed 1 base and J shed 0 bases, with 16 bases lying between them. This CDR3 is built from 18 residues. From germline, CDR1 is SGHVS and CDR2 FQNEAQ. The CDR3, as DNA: TGTGCCAGCAGCTTAGTTAGGTATCTTCCGGGAGCCAAAAACATTCAGTACTTC. Translation gives CASSLVRYLPGAKNIQYF.

This clonotype has only a few counts. The chain is built from TRBV20-1 and TRBJ2-5, with 10 nucleotides matching TRBD2. Trimming cost V 3 bases and J 8 bases; bases outside gene matches: 3. From germline, CDR1 is DFQATT and CDR2 SNEGSKA (reference sequence). CDR3 size: 12 residues. In nucleotides, the CDR3 is TGCAGTGCTAGCACTAGCGGGGATACCCAGTACTTC. Translated: CSASTSGDTQYF.

This clonotype came up many times. The V and J genes are TRBV11-2 and TRBJ2-5, with D hard to call. The V gene lost 8 bases and the J gene lost 2 bases, with 12 bases spanning the gap. Germline V CDR1 and CDR2: SGHAT, FQNNGV. CDR3 length: 13 amino acids. The CDR3 spells CASWATGQETQYF. The CDR3 coding sequence is TGTGCCAGCTGGGCTACGGGTCAAGAGACCCAGTACTTC.

This clonotype came up many times. The genes are TRBV2 and TRBJ1-1; 7 nucleotides agree with TRBD1. V dropped 6 bases and J dropped 7; count of bases not matched to a gene: 5. The CDR3 loop spans 12 amino acids. Germline CDR1 is SNHLY and CDR2 is FYNNEI. CDR3 DNA: TGTGCCAGCAGGGACGACAGGGATGAAGCTTTCTTT. As protein: CASRDDRDEAFF.

This clonotype has at least ten counts. The genes are TRBV12-3 or TRBV12-4 and TRBJ2-2, with D unclear. With 6 bases removed from V and 5 bases from J, the gap between germline ends came to 13 bases. CDR3 length: 14 residues. Here the CDR3 reads CASSPGYRTGELFF. The CDR3, as DNA: TGTGCCAGCAGCCCCGGATACCGAACCGGGGAGCTGTTTTTT.

This clonotype was counted many times. V and J are TRBV5-6 and TRBJ1-2, with D unclear. The CDR3 consists of 13 residues. Trimming left V 3 bases short and J 4 bases short, with 10 bases between. Germline-derived CDR1 and CDR2 are SGHDT and YYEEEE. This CDR3 reads CASSSGVVYGYTF. CDR3 coding DNA: TGTGCCAGCAGCTCCGGGGTCGTCTATGGCTACACCTTC.